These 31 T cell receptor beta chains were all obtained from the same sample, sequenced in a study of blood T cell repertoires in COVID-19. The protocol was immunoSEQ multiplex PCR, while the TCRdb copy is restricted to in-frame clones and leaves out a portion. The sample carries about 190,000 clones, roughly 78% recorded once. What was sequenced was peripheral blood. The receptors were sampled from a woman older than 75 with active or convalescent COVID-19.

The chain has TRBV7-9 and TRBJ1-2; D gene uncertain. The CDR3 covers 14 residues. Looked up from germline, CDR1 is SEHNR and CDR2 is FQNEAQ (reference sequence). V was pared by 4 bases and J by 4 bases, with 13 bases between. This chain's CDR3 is CASSYGVGGYGYTF. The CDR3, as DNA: TGTGCCAGCAGCTACGGAGTGGGAGGCTATGGCTACACCTTC.

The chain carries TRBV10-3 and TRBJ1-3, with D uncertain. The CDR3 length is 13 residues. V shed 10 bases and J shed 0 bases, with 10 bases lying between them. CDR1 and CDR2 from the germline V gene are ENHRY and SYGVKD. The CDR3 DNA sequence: TGTGCCACCGTACAGAGCTCTGGAAACACCATATATTTT. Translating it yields CATVQSSGNTIYF.

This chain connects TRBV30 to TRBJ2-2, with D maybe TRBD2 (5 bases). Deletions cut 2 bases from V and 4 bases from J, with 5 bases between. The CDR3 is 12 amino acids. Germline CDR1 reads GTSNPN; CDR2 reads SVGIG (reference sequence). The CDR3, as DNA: TGTGCCTGGAGTCGGGGCACCGGGGAGCTGTTTTTT. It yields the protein CAWSRGTGELFF.

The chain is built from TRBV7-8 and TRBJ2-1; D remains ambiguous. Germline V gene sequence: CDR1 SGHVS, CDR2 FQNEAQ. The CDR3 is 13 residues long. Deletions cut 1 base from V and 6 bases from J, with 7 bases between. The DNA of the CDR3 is TGTGCCAGCAGCTTAGTCTACCGCAATGAGCAGTTCTTC. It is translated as CASSLVYRNEQFF. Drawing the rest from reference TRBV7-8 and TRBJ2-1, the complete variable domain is GAGVSQSPRYKVAKRGQDVALRCDPISGHVSLFWYQQALGQGPEFLTYFQNEAQLDKSGLPSDRFFAERPEGSVSTLKIQRTQQEDSAVYLCASSLVYRNEQFFGPGTRLTVL.

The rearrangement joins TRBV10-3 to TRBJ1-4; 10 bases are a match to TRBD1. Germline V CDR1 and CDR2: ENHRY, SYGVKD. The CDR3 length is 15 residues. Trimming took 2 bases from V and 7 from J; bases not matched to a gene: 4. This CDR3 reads CAISERDRGGEKLFF. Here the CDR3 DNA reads TGTGCCATCAGTGAGAGGGACAGGGGAGGTGAAAAACTGTTTTTT.

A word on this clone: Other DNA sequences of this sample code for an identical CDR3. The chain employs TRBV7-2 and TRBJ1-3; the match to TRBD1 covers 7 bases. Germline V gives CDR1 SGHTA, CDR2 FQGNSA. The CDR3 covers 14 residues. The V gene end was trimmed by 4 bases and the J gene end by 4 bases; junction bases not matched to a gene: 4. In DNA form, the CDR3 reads TGTGCCAGCAGCTCGACAGGGTCCGGAAACACCATATATTTT. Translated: CASSSTGSGNTIYF.

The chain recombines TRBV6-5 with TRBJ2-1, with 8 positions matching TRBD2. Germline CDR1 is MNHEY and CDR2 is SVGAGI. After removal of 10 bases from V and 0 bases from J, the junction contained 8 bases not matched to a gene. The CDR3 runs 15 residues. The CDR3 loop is CATLGAGGSYNEQFF. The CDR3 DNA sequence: TGTGCCACCCTAGGCGCGGGGGGCTCCTACAATGAGCAGTTCTTC.

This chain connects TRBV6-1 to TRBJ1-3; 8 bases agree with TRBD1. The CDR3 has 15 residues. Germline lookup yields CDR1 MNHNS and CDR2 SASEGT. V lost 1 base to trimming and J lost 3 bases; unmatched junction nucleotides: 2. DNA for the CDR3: TGTGCCAGCAGTGAAGTTGGACAGGGTGGAAACACCATATATTTT. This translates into CASSEVGQGGNTIYF.

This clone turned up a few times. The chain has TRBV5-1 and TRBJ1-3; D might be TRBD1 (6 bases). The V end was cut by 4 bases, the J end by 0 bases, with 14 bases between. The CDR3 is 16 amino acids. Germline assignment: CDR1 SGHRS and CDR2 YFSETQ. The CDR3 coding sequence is TGCGCCAGCAGCACGGGACACCCGAGCTCTGGAAACACCATATATTTT. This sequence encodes CASSTGHPSSGNTIYF.

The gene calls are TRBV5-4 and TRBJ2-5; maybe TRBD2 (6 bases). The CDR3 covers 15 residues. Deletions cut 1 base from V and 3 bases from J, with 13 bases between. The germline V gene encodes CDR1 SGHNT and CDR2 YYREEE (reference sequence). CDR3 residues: CASSLLGTEKETQYF. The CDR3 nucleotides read TGTGCCAGCAGCTTGCTGGGGACTGAAAAAGAGACCCAGTACTTC.

Here the CDR3 reads CASSASGDFTEAFF. The CDR3 nucleotides read TGTGCCAGCAGCGCAAGCGGGGACTTCACTGAAGCTTTCTTT. The chain is built from TRBV9 and TRBJ1-1; a possible D gene is TRBD1 (5 bases). The CDR3 runs to 14 residues. V shed 3 bases and J shed 4 bases, with 13 bases lying between them. Per the germline V gene, CDR1 is SGDLS and CDR2 is YYNGEE. Filled out from reference TRBV9 and TRBJ1-1, the complete variable domain reads DSGVTQTPKHLITATGQRVTLRCSPRSGDLSVYWYQQSLDQGLQFLIQYYNGEERAKGNILERFSAQQFPDLHSELNLSSLELGDSALYFCASSASGDFTEAFFGQGTRLTVV.

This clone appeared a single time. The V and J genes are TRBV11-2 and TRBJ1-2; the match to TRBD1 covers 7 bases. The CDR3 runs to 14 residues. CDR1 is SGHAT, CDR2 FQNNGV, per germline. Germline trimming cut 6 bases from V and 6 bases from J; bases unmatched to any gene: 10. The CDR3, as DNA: TGTGCCAGCAGGTCCGTTAGGGGGCATGATGGCTACACCTTC. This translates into CASRSVRGHDGYTF.

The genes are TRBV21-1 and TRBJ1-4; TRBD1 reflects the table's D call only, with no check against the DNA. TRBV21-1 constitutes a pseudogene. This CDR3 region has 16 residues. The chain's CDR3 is CASSSLQGVPNEKLFF. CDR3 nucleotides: TGTGCCAGCAGCTCTCTCCAGGGGGTTCCTAATGAAAAACTGTTTTTT.

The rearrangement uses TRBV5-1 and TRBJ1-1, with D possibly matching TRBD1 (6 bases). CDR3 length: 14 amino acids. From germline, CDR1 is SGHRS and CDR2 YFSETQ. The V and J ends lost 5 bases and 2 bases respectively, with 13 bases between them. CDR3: CASSYDRTNTEAFF. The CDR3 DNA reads TGCGCCAGCAGTTACGACAGGACAAACACTGAAGCTTTCTTT.

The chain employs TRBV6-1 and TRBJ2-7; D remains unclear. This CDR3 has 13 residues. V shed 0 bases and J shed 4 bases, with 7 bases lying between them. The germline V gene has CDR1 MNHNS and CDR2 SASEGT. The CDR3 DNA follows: TGTGCCAGCAGTGAAGCTTTACTTTACGAGCAGTACTTC. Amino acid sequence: CASSEALLYEQYF.

This CDR3 is CASSFGGWDIQYF. CDR3 sequence (DNA): TGTGCCAGCAGTTTTGGAGGGTGGGACATTCAGTACTTC. V usage is TRBV28 and J usage is TRBJ2-4; TRBD2 is a possible D gene (6 bases). CDR1 and CDR2 from the germline V gene are MDHEN and SYDVKM. V gave up 3 bases and J gave up 8 bases, with 11 bases separating them. The CDR3 extends over 13 amino acids.

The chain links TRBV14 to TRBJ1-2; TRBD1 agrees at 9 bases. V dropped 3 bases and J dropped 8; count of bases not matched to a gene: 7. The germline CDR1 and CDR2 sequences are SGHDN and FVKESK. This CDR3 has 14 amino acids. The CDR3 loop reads CASSQKRDRVGYTF. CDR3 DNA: TGTGCCAGCAGCCAGAAACGGGACAGGGTCGGCTACACCTTC.

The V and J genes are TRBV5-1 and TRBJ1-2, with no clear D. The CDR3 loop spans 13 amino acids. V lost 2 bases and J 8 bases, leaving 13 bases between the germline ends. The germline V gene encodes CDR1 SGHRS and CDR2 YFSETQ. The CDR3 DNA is TGCGCCAGCAGCTTAGACAAGGTCTCGGGCTACACCTTC. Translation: CASSLDKVSGYTF.

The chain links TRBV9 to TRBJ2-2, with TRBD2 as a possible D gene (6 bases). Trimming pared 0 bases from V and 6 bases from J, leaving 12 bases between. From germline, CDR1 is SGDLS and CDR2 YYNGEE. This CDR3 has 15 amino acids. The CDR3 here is CASSVAGVKAGELFF. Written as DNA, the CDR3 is TGTGCCAGCAGCGTAGCGGGGGTTAAGGCCGGGGAGCTGTTTTTT.

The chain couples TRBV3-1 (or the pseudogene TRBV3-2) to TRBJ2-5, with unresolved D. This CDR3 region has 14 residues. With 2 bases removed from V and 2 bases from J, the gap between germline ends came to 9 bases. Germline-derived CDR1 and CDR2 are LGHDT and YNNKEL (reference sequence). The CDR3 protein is CASSQNRVQETQYF. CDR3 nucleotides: TGTGCCAGCAGCCAAAACAGAGTACAAGAGACCCAGTACTTC.

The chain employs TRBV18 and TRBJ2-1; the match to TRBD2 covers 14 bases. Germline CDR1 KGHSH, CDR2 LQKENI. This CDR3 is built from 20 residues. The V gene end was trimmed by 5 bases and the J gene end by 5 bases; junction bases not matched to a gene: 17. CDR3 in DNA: TGTGCCAGCTCAAGGTATGGGGGGACTAGCGGGGGCGCTGACCACAATGAGCAGTTCTTC. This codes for CASSRYGGTSGGADHNEQFF.

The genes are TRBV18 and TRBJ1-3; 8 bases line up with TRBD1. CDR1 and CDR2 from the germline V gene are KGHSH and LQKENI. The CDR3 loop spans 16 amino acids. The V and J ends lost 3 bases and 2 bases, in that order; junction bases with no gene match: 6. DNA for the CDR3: TGTGCCAGCTCACCCCCAGGGGGCCGGACTGGAAACACCATATATTTT. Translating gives CASSPPGGRTGNTIYF.

The CDR3 spells CASSQGVRETQYF. The DNA for the CDR3 is TGCGCCAGCAGCCAAGGAGTGCGGGAGACCCAGTACTTC. The chain uses TRBV4-3 and TRBJ2-5; D is unresolved. Deletions cut 1 base from V and 5 bases from J, with 8 bases between. Looked up from germline, CDR1 is LGHNA and CDR2 is YSLEER. There are 13 residues in the CDR3.

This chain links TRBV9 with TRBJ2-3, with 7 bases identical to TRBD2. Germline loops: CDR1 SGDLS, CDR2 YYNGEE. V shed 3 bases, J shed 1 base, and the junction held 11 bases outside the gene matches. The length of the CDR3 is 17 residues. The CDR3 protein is CASSGLRGEAGTDTQYF. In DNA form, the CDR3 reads TGTGCCAGCAGCGGACTCCGGGGGGAAGCGGGCACAGATACGCAGTATTTT.

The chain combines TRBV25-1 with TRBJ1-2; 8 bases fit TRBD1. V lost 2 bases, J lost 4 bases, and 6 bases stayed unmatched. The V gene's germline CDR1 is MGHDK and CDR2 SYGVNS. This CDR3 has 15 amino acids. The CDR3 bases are TGTGCCAGCAGTGAAGCCTGGACAGGGACCTATGGCTACACCTTC. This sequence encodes CASSEAWTGTYGYTF.

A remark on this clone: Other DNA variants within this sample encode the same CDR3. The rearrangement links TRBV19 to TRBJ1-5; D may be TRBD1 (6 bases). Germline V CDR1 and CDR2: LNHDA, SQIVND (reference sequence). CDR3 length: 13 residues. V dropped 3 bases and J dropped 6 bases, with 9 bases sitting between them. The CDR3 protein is CASSIQGSQPQHF. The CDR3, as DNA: TGTGCCAGTAGTATCCAGGGGTCTCAGCCCCAGCATTTT.

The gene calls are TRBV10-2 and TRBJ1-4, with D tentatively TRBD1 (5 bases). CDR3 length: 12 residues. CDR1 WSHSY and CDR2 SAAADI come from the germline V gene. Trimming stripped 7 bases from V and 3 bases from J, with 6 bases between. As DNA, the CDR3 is TGCGCCAGCAAACAGGCTAATGAAAAACTGTTTTTT. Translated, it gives CASKQANEKLFF.

CDR3 sequence (DNA): TGTGCCAGCAGCTCAGACAGGAGAAGCTCCTACGAGCAGTACTTC. This encodes CASSSDRRSSYEQYF. This sequence joins TRBV5-4 and TRBJ2-7; possible D gene TRBD1, 6 bases. CDR3 length equals 15 residues. CDR1 and CDR2 (germline): SGHNT, YYREEE (reference sequence). V lost 3 bases and J lost 0, with 13 bases in between.

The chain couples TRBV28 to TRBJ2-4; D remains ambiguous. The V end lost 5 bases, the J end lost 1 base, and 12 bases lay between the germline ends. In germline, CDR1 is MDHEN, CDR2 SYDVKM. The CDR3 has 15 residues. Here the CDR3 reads CASSVRGGAKNIQYF. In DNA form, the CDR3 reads TGTGCCAGCAGTGTCCGCGGTGGGGCCAAAAACATTCAGTACTTC.

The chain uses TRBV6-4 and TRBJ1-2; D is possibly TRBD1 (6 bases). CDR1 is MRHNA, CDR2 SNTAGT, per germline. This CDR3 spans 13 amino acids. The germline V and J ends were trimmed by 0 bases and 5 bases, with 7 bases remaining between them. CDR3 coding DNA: TGTGCCAGCAGTGACTCGAGGGGGTATGGCTACACCTTC. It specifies CASSDSRGYGYTF.

The CDR3 protein is CASEMTGASYGYTF. Written as DNA, the CDR3 is TGTGCCAGCGAGATGACAGGGGCCAGCTATGGCTACACCTTC. V usage is TRBV6-5 and J usage is TRBJ1-2, with 8 bases lining up with TRBD1. Germline V gives CDR1 MNHEY, CDR2 SVGAGI. The length of the CDR3 is 14 residues. V dropped 8 bases and J dropped 4; count of bases not matched to a gene: 9.